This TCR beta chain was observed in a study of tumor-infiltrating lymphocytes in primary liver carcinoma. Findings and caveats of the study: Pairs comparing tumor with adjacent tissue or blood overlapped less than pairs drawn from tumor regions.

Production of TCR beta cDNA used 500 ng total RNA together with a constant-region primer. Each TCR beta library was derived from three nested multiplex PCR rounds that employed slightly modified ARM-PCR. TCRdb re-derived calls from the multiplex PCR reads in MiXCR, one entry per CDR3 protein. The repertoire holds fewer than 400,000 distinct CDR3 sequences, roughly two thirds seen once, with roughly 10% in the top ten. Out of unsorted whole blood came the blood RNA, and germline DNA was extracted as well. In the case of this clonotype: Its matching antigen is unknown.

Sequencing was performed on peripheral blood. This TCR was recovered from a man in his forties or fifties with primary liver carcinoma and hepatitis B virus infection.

The CDR3 reads CASSPGLAGGYTDTQYF. The CDR3 DNA is TGTGCCAGCAGCCCGGGACTAGCGGGAGGATACACAGATACGCAGTATTTT. V and J are TRBV7-9 and TRBJ2-3, with 15 bases that match TRBD2. V dropped 5 bases and J dropped 2; count of bases not matched to a gene: 5. CDR3 length: 17 amino acids. The germline CDR1 and CDR2 sequences are SEHNR and FQNEAQ (reference sequence).